The entry that follows covers one T cell receptor (beta chain) sequence. The target antigen is unknown. Germline V gene data show CDR1 as LNHNV and CDR2 as YYDKDF (reference sequence). CDR3 length: 11 amino acids. Trimming pared 0 bases from V and 7 bases from J, leaving 0 bases between. The data belong to a study of T-cell reconstitution after alpha-beta-depleted transplantation in children. Molecular barcoding with unique molecular identifiers was used for the TCRbeta library. Using its own MiXCR run on the PCR reads, TCRdb lists one record per CDR3 protein. The sample lists 800,000 to 1,000,000 distinct CDR3 sequences, about 30% occurring once. Study outcomes and limitations: A year had passed since transplant, and T-cell counts and diversity by then came mostly from newly produced T cells.

This sequence was found in a boy in the first two years of life who had a stem cell transplant for SCID, so the T cells may come from the graft donor. Sequenced here: PBMCs, mostly from graft donor cells, sampled 360 days after TCRalphabeta/CD19-depleted stem cell transplant. The chain combines TRBV15 with TRBJ2-2, with D unclear. This CDR3 reads CATSRDGELFF. CDR3 DNA sequence: TGTGCCACCAGCAGAGACGGGGAGCTGTTTTTT.